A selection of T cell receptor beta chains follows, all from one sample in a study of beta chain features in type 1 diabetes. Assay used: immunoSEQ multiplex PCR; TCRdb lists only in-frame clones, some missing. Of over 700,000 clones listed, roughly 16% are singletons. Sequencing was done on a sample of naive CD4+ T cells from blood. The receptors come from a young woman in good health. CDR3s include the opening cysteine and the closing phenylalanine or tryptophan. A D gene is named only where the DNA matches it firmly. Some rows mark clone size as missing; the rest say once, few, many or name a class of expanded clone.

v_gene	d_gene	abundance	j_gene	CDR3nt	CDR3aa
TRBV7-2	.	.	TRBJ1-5	TGTGCCAGCAGCTTAGGGGAGAATCAGCCCCAGCATTTT	CASSLGENQPQHF
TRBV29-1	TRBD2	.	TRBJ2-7	TGCAGCGCCCGGGGGGGGCGAAACTACGAGCAGTACTTC	CSARGGRNYEQYF
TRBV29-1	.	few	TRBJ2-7	TGCAGCGTTGAGAAGGAACCCACGGAGCAGTACTTC	CSVEKEPTEQYF
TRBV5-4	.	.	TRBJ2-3	TGTGCCAGCAGCAAAAAGCCCGAAGATACGCAGTATTTT	CASSKKPEDTQYF
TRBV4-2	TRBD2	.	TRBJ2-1	TGTGCCAGCAGCCCCAAGCGGGAGAATAGGAATGAGCAGTTCTTC	CASSPKRENRNEQFF
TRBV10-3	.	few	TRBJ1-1	TGTGCCATCAGTGCCGGACTGCTAGGGACTGAAGCTTTCTTT	CAISAGLLGTEAFF
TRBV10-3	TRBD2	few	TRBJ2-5	TGTGCCATCAGTGAGCCTAGCGGAGACCAAGAGACCCAGTACTTC	CAISEPSGDQETQYF
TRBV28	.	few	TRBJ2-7	TGTGCCAGCAGTCCCCGTGGGGGGGGGCCGAGCTACGAGCAGTACTTC	CASSPRGGGPSYEQYF
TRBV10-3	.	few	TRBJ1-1	TGTGCCATCAGTGAGTCGGGCGGCTTTGCCACTGAAGCTTTCTTT	CAISESGGFATEAFF
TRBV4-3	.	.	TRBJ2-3	TGCGCCAGCAGCGAAACCGGGACATTTTCGACGCAGTATTTT	CASSETGTFSTQYF
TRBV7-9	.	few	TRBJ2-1	TGTGCCAGCAGCCCGAGGGGAGGAGGGAGCTCCTACAATGAGCAGTTCTTC	CASSPRGGGSSYNEQFF
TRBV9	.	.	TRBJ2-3	TGTGCCAGCAGCGTAGCTTCAACCCGGGGCGATACGCAGTATTTT	CASSVASTRGDTQYF
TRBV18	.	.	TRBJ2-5	TGTGCCAGCTCACCGGGCGGAAAGCGATCTGGGGCCCAGTACTTC	CASSPGGKRSGAQYF
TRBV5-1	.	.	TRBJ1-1	TGCGCCAGCAGTTCCAGCGACAGAGCGAACACTGAAGCTTTCTTT	CASSSSDRANTEAFF
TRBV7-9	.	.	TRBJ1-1	TGTGCCAGCAGCCTAAGTACTGAAGCTTTCTTT	CASSLSTEAFF
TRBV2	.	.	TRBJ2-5	TGTGCCAGCAGTGAGGTATCTGCAGGGCTCATGACCCAAGAGACCCAGTACTTC	CASSEVSAGLMTQETQYF
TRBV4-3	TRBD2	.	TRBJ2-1	TGCGCCAGCAGCTCCTTAGCGGGAGATCGCAATGAGCAGTTCTTC	CASSSLAGDRNEQFF
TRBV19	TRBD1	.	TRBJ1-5	TGTGCCAGGCCCGATCAGGGGGGGATCTGTAATCAGCCCCAGCATTTT	CARPDQGGICNQPQHF
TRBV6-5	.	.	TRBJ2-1	TGTGCCAGCAGTTACTCGAGACTAAGCTCCTACAATGAGCAGTTCTTC	CASSYSRLSSYNEQFF
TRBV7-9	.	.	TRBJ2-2	TGTGCCAGCAGCTTAGTAAAGGATACCGGGGAGCTGTTTTTT	CASSLVKDTGELFF
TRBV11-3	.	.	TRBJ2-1	TGTGCCAGCAGCCCCCGCTACGAGGGGCATGAGCAGTTCTTC	CASSPRYEGHEQFF
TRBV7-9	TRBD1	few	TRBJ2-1	TGTGCCAGCAGCTCGACAGGGGGTTCGTACAATGAGCAGTTCTTC	CASSSTGGSYNEQFF
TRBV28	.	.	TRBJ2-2	TGTGCCAGCACCGGACAGACCGGGGAGCTGTTTTTT	CASTGQTGELFF
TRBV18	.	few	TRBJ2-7	TGTGCCAGCTCACCGTCATTACTCCTGTACGAGCAGTACTTC	CASSPSLLLYEQYF
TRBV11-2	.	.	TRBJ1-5	TGTGCCAGCAGCTTAAGTATTAATCAGCCCCAGCATTTT	CASSLSINQPQHF
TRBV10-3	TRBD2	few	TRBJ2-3	TGTGCCATTGCTCACGGGGGAGCGGGGACAGATACGCAGTATTTT	CAIAHGGAGTDTQYF
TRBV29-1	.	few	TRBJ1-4	TGCAGCGTTGAAGTACAGGGTGGGGAAAAACTGTTTTTT	CSVEVQGGEKLFF
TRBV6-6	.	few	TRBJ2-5	TGTGCCAGCAGCCTAGGGACACGAGCCTGGGAGACCCAGTACTTC	CASSLGTRAWETQYF
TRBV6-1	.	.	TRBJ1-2	TGTGCCAGCAGAGAGGACAGTAACTATGGCTACACCTTC	CASREDSNYGYTF
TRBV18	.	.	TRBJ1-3	TGTGCCAGCTCACGGTCCGAAACTGGAAACACCATATATTTT	CASSRSETGNTIYF
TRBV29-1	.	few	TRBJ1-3	TGCAGCGTTTTAACGGCTTCGGGTGGAAACACCATATATTTT	CSVLTASGGNTIYF
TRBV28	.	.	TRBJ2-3	TGTGCCAGCAGTTTTTTTGGCGGGAATACGCAGTATTTT	CASSFFGGNTQYF
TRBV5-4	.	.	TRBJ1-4	TGTGCCAGCAGCTTCGGGGCAGGGGCTGATGAAAAACTGTTTTTT	CASSFGAGADEKLFF
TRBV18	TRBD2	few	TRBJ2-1	TGTGCCAGCTCAGGACTAGCGGGAGCGAATGAGCAGTTCTTC	CASSGLAGANEQFF
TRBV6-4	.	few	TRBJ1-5	TGTGCCAGCAGTGACTCCCGGGCCCATCAGCCCCAGCATTTT	CASSDSRAHQPQHF
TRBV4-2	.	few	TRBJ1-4	TGTGCCAGCAGCACTCTACGTGGGGGGGGTAATGAAAAACTGTTTTTT	CASSTLRGGGNEKLFF
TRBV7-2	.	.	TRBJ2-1	TGTGCCAGCAGCTTAGCGGGAGTAACCTACAATGAGCAGTTCTTC	CASSLAGVTYNEQFF
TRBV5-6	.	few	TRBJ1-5	TGTGCCAGCAGTCAGGGAATGGGAGGACAGCCCCAGCATTTT	CASSQGMGGQPQHF
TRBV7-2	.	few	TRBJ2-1	TGTGCCAGCAGCTTACGGTCGCCTTCCTACAATGAGCAGTTCTTC	CASSLRSPSYNEQFF
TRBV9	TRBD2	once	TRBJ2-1	TGTGCCAGCAGCGTAGCCCCCTCTAGCGGCGACCCGTTCTTC	CASSVAPSSGDPFF
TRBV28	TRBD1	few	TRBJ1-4	TGTGCCAGCAGCACGGGACAGGGGAATGAAAAACTGTTTTTT	CASSTGQGNEKLFF